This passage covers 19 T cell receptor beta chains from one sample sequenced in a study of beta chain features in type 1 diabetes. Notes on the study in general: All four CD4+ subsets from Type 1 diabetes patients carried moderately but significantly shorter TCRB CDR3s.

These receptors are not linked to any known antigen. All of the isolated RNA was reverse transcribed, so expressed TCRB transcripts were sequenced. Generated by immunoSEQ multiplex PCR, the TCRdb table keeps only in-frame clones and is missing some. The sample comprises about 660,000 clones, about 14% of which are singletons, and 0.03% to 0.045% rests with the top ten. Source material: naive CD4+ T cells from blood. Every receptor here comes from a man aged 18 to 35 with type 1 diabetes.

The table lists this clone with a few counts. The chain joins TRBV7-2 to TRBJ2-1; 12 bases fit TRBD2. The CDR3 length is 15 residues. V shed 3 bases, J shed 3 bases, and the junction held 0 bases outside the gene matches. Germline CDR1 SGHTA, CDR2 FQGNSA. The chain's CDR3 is CASSLTSGGYNEQFF. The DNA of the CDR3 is TGTGCCAGCAGCTTGACTAGCGGGGGCTACAATGAGCAGTTCTTC. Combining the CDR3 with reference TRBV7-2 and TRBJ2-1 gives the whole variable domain GAGVSQSPSNKVTEKGKDVELRCDPISGHTALYWYRQSLGQGLEFLIYFQGNSAPDKSGLPSDRFSAERTGGSVSTLTIQRTQQEDSAVYLCASSLTSGGYNEQFFGPGTRLTVL.

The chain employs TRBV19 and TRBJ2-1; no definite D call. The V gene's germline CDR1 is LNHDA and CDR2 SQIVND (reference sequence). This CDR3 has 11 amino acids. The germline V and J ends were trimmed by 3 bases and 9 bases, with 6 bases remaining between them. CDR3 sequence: CASSIRGEQFF. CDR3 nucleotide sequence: TGTGCCAGTAGTATTCGAGGTGAGCAGTTCTTC.

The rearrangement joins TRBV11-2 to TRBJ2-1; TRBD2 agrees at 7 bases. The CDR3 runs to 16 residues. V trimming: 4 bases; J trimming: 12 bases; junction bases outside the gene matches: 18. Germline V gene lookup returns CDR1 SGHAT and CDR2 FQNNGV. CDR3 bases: TGTGCCAGCAGCTCAATTAGGGCGGATGGCCAGCGGGGGCAGTTCTTC. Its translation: CASSSIRADGQRGQFF.

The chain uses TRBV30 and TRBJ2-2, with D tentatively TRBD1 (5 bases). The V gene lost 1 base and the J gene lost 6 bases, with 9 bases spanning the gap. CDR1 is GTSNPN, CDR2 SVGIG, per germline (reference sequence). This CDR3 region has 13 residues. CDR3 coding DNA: TGTGCCTGGAGTGCCCAGGGCCCCGGGGAGCTGTTTTTT. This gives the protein CAWSAQGPGELFF.

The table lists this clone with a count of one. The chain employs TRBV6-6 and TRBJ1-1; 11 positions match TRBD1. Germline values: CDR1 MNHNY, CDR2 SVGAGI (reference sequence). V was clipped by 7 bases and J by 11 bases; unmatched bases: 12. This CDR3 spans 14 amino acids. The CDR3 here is CASNTRTGGMSAFF. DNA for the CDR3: TGTGCCAGCAATACCAGGACAGGGGGCATGTCGGCTTTCTTT.

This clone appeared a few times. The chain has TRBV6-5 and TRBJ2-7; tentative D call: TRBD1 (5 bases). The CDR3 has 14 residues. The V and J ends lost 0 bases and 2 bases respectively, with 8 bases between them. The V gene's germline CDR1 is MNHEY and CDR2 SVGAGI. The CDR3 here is CASSYSPGTYEQYF. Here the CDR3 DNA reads TGTGCCAGCAGTTACTCTCCAGGGACCTACGAGCAGTACTTC.

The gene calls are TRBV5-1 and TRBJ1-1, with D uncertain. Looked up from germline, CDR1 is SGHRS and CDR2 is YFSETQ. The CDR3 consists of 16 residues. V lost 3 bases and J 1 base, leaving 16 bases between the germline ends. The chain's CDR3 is CASSSELVFRNTEAFF. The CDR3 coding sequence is TGCGCCAGCAGCTCGGAGCTCGTCTTCCGGAACACTGAAGCTTTCTTT. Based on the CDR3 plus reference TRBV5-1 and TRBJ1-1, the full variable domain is KAGVTQTPRYLIKTRGQQVTLSCSPISGHRSVSWYQQTPGQGLQFLFEYFSETQRNKGNFPGRFSGRQFSNSRSEMNVSTLELGDSALYLCASSSELVFRNTEAFFGQGTRLTVV.

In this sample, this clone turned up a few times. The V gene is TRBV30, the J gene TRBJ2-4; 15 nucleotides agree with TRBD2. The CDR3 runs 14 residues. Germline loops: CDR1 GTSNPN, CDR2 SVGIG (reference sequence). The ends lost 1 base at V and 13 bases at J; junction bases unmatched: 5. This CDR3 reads CAWSGTSGGARQYF. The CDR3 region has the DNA TGTGCCTGGAGTGGGACTAGCGGGGGGGCGAGGCAGTACTTC.

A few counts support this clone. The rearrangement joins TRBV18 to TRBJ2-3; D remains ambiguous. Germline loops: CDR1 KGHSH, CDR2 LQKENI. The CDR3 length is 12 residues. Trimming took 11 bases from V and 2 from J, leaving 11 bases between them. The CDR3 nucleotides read TGTGCCGGCCGAGACCCCACAGATACGCAGTATTTT. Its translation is CAGRDPTDTQYF.

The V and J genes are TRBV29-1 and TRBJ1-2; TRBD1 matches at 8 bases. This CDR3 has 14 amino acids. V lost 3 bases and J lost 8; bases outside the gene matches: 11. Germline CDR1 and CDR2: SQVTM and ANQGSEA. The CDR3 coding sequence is TGCAGCGTTGAGGGGGTCCAGGGGGCTGGAGGCTACACCTTC. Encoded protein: CSVEGVQGAGGYTF.

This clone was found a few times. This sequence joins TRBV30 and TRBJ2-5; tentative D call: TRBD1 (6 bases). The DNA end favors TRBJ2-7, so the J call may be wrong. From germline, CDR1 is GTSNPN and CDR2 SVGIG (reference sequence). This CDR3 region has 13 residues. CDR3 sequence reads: CAWSYRDGSEQYF. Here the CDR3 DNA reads TGTGCCTGGTCCTACAGGGATGGCAGCGAGCAGTACTTC.

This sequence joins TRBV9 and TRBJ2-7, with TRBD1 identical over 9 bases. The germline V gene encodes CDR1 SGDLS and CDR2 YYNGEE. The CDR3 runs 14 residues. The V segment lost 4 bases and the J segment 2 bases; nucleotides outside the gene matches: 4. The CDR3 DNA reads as TGTGCCAGCAGCAAAGGGGACAGGGCCTACGAGCAGTACTTC. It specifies CASSKGDRAYEQYF.

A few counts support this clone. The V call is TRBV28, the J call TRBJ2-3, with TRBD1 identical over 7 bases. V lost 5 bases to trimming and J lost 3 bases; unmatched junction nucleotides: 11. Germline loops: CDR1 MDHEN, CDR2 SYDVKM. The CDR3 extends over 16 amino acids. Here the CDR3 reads CASSTFRGLVTDTQYF. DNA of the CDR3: TGTGCCAGCAGTACCTTTAGGGGGCTGGTTACAGATACGCAGTATTTT. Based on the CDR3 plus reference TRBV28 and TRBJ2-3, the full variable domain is DVKVTQSSRYLVKRTGEKVFLECVQDMDHENMFWYRQDPGLGLRLIYFSYDVKMKEKGDIPEGYSVSREKKERFSLILESASTNQTSMYLCASSTFRGLVTDTQYFGPGTRLTVL.

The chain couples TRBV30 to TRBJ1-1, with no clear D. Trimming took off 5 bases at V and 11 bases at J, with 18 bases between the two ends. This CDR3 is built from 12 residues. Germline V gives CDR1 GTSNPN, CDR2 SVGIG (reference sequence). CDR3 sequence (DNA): TGTGCCTGGGGTCCTCGAAGTGTTGCGGCTTTCTTT. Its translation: CAWGPRSVAAFF.

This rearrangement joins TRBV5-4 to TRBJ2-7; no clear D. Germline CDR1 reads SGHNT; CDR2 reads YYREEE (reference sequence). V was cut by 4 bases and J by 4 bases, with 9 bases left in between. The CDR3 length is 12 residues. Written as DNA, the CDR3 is TGTGCCAGCAGCAGTGTTGGGTACGAGCAGTACTTC. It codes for CASSSVGYEQYF. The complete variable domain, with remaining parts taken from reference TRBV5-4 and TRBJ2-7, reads ETGVTQSPTHLIKTRGQQVTLRCSSQSGHNTVSWYQQALGQGPQFIFQYYREEENGRGNFPPRFSGLQFPNYSSELNVNALELDDSALYLCASSSVGYEQYFGPGTRLTVT.

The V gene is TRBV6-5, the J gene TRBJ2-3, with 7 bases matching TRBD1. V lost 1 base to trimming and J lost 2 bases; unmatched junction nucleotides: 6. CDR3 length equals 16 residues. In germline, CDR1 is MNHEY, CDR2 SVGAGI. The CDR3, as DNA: TGTGCCAGCAGTTACTGGCCAGACAGGGCCACAGATACGCAGTATTTT. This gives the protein CASSYWPDRATDTQYF.

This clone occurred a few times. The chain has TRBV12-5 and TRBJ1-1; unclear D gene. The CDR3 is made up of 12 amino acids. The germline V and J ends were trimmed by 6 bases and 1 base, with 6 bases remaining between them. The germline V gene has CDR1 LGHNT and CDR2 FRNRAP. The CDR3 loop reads CASGRQNTEAFF. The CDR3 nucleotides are TGTGCTAGTGGCCGACAGAACACTGAAGCTTTCTTT.

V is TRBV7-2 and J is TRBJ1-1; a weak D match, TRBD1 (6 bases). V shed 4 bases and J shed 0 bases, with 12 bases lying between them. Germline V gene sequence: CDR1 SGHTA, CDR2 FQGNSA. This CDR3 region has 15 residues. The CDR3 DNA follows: TGTGCCAGCAGCTCGTCGACAGGCTTGAACACTGAAGCTTTCTTT. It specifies CASSSSTGLNTEAFF.

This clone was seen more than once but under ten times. CDR3 loop: CSMGTSGGPPDTQYF. The CDR3 DNA reads TGCAGCATGGGGACTAGCGGGGGGCCCCCAGATACGCAGTATTTT. The V call is TRBV29-1, the J call TRBJ2-3; 15 positions agree with TRBD2. This CDR3 is 15 amino acids long. CDR1 is SQVTM and CDR2 is ANQGSEA in the germline V gene. V shed 8 bases and J 4 bases; nucleotides not matched to a gene: 7.